This T cell receptor (beta chain) was captured by sequencing in a study of blood T cell repertoires in COVID-19. Trimming cost V 3 bases and J 6 bases, with 19 bases left between them. This CDR3 comprises 16 residues. CDR1 LGHNA and CDR2 YSLEER come from the germline V gene. Participants in the exposed group had met a COVID-19 case in the 2 weeks before joining the study. TCRdb's table, derived via immunoSEQ multiplex PCR, lists solely in-frame clones and lacks some. Found here are around 160,000 clones, roughly 89% of them singletons; the top ten hold 5.5% to 7.5%. The source material was PBMCs or T cells enriched from blood (not recorded which). This chain links TRBV4-3 with TRBJ2-3, with TRBD2 as a possible D gene (7 bases). The TCR originated in a woman between 50 and 59 years old who had been exposed to COVID-19. CDR3 loop: CASSQGARGGTDTQYF. The DNA for the CDR3 is TGCGCCAGCAGCCAGGGGGCTAGGGGGGGGACTGATACGCAGTATTTT.